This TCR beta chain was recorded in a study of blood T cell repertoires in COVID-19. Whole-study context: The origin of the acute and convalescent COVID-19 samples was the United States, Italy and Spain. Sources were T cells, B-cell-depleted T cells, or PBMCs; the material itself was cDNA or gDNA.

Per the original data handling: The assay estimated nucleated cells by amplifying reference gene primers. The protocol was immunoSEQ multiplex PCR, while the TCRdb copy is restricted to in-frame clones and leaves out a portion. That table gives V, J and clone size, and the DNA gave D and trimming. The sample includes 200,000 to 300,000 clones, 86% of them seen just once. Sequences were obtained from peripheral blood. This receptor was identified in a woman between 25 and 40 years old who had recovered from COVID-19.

Here the CDR3 reads CASSTGTGGIEAFF. The CDR3 coding sequence is TGTGCCAGCAGCACCGGGACAGGAGGAATTGAAGCTTTCTTT. This sequence joins TRBV5-6 and TRBJ1-1; 8 bases are a match to TRBD1. The CDR3 contains 14 residues. Germline CDR1 SGHDT, CDR2 YYEEEE. V was pared by 4 bases and J by 7 bases, with 9 bases of the junction left unmatched.